This T cell receptor beta chain was recorded in a study of T cells after yellow fever vaccination. TCRdb recomputed calls from the 5' RACE reads with MiXCR, one row per CDR3 protein. The sample has some 600,000 distinct CDR3 sequences; more than 9% are singletons. Germline V gives CDR1 LGHDT, CDR2 YNNKEL (reference sequence). Trimming pared 4 bases from V and 6 bases from J, leaving 16 bases between. CDR3 size: 15 residues. This clonotype was seen a few times. This chain links TRBV3-1 with TRBJ2-1; TRBD2 might be the D (6 bases). The sample in question was PBMCs, obtained on the day of the yellow fever booster vaccination. The receptor was isolated from a man younger than 40 who received the YFV17D yellow fever vaccine. DNA of the CDR3: TGTGCCAGCAGCCGCGGGACGGCCCCGCTCAATGAGCAGTTCTTC. Protein: CASSRGTAPLNEQFF.